The 10 T cell receptor beta chains given below trace back to one sample, sequenced in a study of lymphopenia after photon versus proton radiotherapy. The method was immunoSEQ multiplex PCR; TCRdb's version includes in-frame clones alone and lacks a portion of them. The sample has tens of thousands of clones; around 87% are singletons. Sample: peripheral blood, taken from a patient treated with proton-based radiotherapy. The receptors derive from an older man with esophageal cancer.

This clone was detected once. J is TRBJ1-4 and V is TRBV5-8; D is ambiguous. The V gene's germline CDR1 is SGHTS and CDR2 YDEGEE. V dropped 2 bases and J dropped 0 bases, with 8 bases sitting between them. This CDR3 comprises 15 residues. The CDR3 DNA follows: TGTGCCAGCAGCTTCGACGGCGCAACTAATGAAAAACTGTTTTTT. As protein: CASSFDGATNEKLFF.

Only a few counts were recorded for this clone. The J gene is TRBJ1-6, the V gene TRBV7-9; TRBD1 agrees at 10 bases. V lost 1 base to trimming and J lost 10 bases; unmatched junction nucleotides: 7. In germline, CDR1 is SEHNR, CDR2 FQNEAQ (reference sequence). The CDR3 spans 16 residues. This chain's CDR3 is CASSLEWGQGSSPLHF. DNA for the CDR3: TGTGCCAGCAGCTTAGAGTGGGGACAGGGGAGCTCACCCCTCCACTTT.

The V gene is TRBV6-5, the J gene TRBJ2-1, with 16 bases identical to TRBD2. The CDR3 totals 16 residues. Losses at the gene ends were 0 bases for V and 10 bases for J; bases not matched to a gene: 3. The germline V gene has CDR1 MNHEY and CDR2 SVGAGI. The DNA of the CDR3 is TGTGCCAGCAGTTACTCTGGGGGACTAGCGGGAGGGGAGCAGTTCTTC. This translates into CASSYSGGLAGGEQFF.

The CDR3 coding sequence is TGCGCCAGCAGCATCCCCAGGGACAGTACTGAAGCTTTCTTT. This codes for CASSIPRDSTEAFF. This rearrangement joins TRBV5-1 to TRBJ1-1, with 7 nucleotides matching TRBD1. The CDR3 totals 14 residues. Germline assignment: CDR1 SGHRS and CDR2 YFSETQ. The J segment lost 5 bases and the V segment lost 4 bases, leaving 8 bases of the junction unmatched.

The rearrangement links TRBV7-6 to TRBJ1-4; maybe TRBD1 (6 bases). Per germline, CDR1 SGHVS and CDR2 FNYEAQ. This CDR3 is 17 amino acids long. Trimming removed 5 bases at V and 3 bases at J, with 19 bases between. The CDR3 bases are TGTGCCAGCAGCGAAAGGCGTTCAGGGGCTGCTAATGAAAAACTGTTTTTT. Translating it yields CASSERRSGAANEKLFF. Filled out from reference TRBV7-6 and TRBJ1-4, the complete variable domain reads GAGVSQSPRYKVTKRGQDVALRCDPISGHVSLYWYRQALGQGPEFLTYFNYEAQQDKSGLPNDRFSAERPEGSISTLTIQRTEQRDSAMYRCASSERRSGAANEKLFFGSGTQLSVL.

V gene TRBV19 combines with J gene TRBJ1-1, with D hard to call. V lost 5 bases and J lost 0, with 7 bases in between. The CDR3 spans 13 residues. Germline values: CDR1 LNHDA, CDR2 SQIVND (reference sequence). The CDR3 DNA reads TGTGCCAGTAGTGCAGGAATGAACACTGAAGCTTTCTTT. The encoded protein is CASSAGMNTEAFF.

This clone is a singleton in its sample. The chain combines TRBV5-4 with TRBJ2-6; D not certain. The CDR3 sequence is 17 residues long. V was clipped by 0 bases and J by 2 bases, with 12 bases between them. CDR1 is SGHNT, CDR2 YYREEE, per germline (reference sequence). The DNA for the CDR3 is TGTGCCAGCAGCTTGGCCTCAGGTCAAGCTGGGGCCAACGTCCTGACTTTC. The encoded protein is CASSLASGQAGANVLTF.

J is TRBJ1-6 and V is TRBV5-1; D is unclear. This CDR3 is 17 amino acids long. Germline V gene data show CDR1 as SGHRS and CDR2 as YFSETQ. The V and J ends lost 4 bases and 1 base respectively, with 15 bases between them. The CDR3 DNA follows: TGCGCCAGCAGCCCATCCGCCGGAGTTTCCTATAATTCACCCCTCCACTTT. Encoded protein: CASSPSAGVSYNSPLHF.

The V and J genes are TRBV7-8 and TRBJ2-7, with TRBD1 matching over 9 bases. CDR1 is SGHVS and CDR2 is FQNEAQ in the germline V gene. J lost 1 base, V lost 4 bases, and 5 bases had no gene match. CDR3 length: 15 residues. The CDR3 loop is CASSSRDRASYEQYF. In DNA, the CDR3 is TGTGCCAGCAGCTCCCGGGACAGGGCGTCCTACGAGCAGTACTTC.

The J gene is TRBJ1-1, the V gene TRBV2; no firm D call. The germline V gene has CDR1 SNHLY and CDR2 FYNNEI. V was trimmed by 11 bases and J by 4 bases, leaving 17 bases between them. The CDR3 runs 13 residues. The CDR3 DNA reads TGTGCCGGAGAAAGAAATCGGGGCACTGAAGCTTTCTTT. This gives the protein CAGERNRGTEAFF.